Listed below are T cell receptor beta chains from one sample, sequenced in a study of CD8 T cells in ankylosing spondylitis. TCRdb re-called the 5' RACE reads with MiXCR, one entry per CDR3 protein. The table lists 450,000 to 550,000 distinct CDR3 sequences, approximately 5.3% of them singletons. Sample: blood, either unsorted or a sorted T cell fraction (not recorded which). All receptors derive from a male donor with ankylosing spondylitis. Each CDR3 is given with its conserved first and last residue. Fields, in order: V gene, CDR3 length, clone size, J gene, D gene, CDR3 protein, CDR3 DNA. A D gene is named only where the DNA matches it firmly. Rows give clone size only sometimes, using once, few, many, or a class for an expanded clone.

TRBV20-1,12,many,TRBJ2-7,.,CSARRDNYEQYF,TGCAGTGCTAGAAGGGACAACTACGAGCAGTACTTC
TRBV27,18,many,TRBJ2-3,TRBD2,CASSLYFSRGVFTDTQYF,TGTGCCAGCAGTTTGTATTTCTCGCGGGGGGTTTTCACAGATACGCAGTATTTT
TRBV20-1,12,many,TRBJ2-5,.,CSARVLGETQYF,TGCAGTGCTAGAGTTTTGGGGGAGACCCAGTACTTC
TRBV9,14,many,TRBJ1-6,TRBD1,CASSRQGYNSPLHF,TGTGCCAGCAGCAGACAGGGGTATAATTCACCCCTCCACTTT
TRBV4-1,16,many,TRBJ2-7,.,CASSQVTSAPSYEQYF,TGCGCCAGCAGCCAAGTTACGAGTGCTCCCTCCTACGAGCAGTACTTC
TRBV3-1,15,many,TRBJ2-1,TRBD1,CASSQGTGKYNEQFF,TGTGCCAGCAGCCAAGGGACAGGGAAATACAATGAGCAGTTCTTC
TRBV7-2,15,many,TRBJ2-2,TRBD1,CASSFLGQGAGELFF,TGTGCCAGCAGCTTCCTGGGACAGGGCGCCGGGGAGCTGTTTTTT
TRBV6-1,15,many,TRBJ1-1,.,CASSPSWTSNTEAFF,TGTGCCAGCAGCCCAAGTTGGACATCTAACACTGAAGCTTTCTTT
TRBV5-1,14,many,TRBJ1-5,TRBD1,CASSLTGRHQPQHF,TGCGCCAGCAGCCTGACAGGGAGGCATCAGCCCCAGCATTTT
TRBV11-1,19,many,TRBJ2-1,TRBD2,CASSLAHGTSGSSYNEQFF,TGTGCCAGCAGCTTAGCCCACGGGACTAGCGGGAGCTCCTACAATGAGCAGTTCTTC
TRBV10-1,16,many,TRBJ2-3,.,CASSGPRRAGTDTQYF,TGCGCCAGCAGTGGACCGCGCAGGGCCGGCACAGATACGCAGTATTTT
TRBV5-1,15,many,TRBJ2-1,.,CASSPTDSSYNEQFF,TGCGCCAGCAGCCCGACAGACAGCTCCTACAATGAGCAGTTCTTC
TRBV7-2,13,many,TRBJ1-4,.,CASSLVGSEKLFF,TGTGCCAGCAGCTTAGTCGGGAGTGAAAAACTGTTTTTT
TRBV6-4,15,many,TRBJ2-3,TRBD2,CASSMVAGVPDTQYF,TGTGCCAGCTCAATGGTGGCGGGAGTGCCCGATACGCAGTATTTT
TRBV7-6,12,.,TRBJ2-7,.,CAKPWKSYEQYF,TGTGCCAAACCTTGGAAGTCCTACGAGCAGTACTTC
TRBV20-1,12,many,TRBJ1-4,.,CSASDFNEKLFF,TGCAGTGCTAGCGACTTTAATGAAAAACTGTTTTTT
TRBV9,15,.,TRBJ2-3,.,CASSVGRGTTDTQYF,TGTGCCAGCAGCGTAGGCAGGGGAACGACAGATACGCAGTATTTT
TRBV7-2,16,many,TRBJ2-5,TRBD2,CASSFGDYLFQETQYF,TGTGCCAGCAGCTTTGGGGACTATCTGTTTCAAGAGACCCAGTACTTC
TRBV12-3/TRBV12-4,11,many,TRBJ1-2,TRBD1,CAIRTGNGYTF,TGTGCCATCCGGACAGGGAATGGCTACACCTTC
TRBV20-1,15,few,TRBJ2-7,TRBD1,CSARGGTGGGHEQYF,TGCAGTGCTAGAGGTGGGACAGGGGGAGGGCACGAGCAGTACTTC
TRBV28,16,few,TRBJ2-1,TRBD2,CASSPSGGGSYNEQFF,TGTGCCAGCAGTCCCTCGGGGGGGGGCTCCTACAATGAGCAGTTCTTC
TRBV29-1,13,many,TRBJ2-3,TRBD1,CSLGTGDPDTQYF,TGCAGCCTGGGGACAGGGGATCCAGATACGCAGTATTTT
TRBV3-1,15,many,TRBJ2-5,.,CASSLKRDLQETQYF,TGTGCCAGCAGCCTGAAGAGGGACTTACAAGAGACCCAGTACTTC
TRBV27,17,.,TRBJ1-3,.,CASSLARSMISGNTIYF,TGTGCCAGCAGTTTGGCCCGGTCGATGATCTCTGGAAACACCATATATTTT
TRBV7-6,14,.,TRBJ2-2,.,CASSSVPNTGELFF,TGTGCCAGCAGCTCCGTCCCGAACACCGGGGAGCTGTTTTTT
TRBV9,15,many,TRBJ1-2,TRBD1,CASSVDRGLPYGYTF,TGTGCCAGCAGCGTAGACAGGGGGCTACCCTATGGCTACACCTTC
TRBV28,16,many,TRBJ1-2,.,CASTLGGLRGNYGYTF,TGTGCCAGCACCTTAGGTGGGCTCAGGGGAAACTATGGCTACACCTTC
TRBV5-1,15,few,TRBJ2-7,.,CASSLEGLGPYEQYF,TGCGCCAGCAGCTTGGAAGGTTTGGGGCCCTACGAGCAGTACTTC
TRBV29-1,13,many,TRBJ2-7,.,CSVAGTQVAQQYF,TGCAGCGTCGCCGGGACCCAGGTAGCTCAGCAGTACTTC
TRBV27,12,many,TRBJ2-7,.,CASSSTLVEQYF,TGTGCCAGCAGTTCGACATTGGTCGAGCAGTACTTC
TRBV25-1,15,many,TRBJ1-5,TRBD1,CASSRTGYGNQPQHF,TGTGCCAGCAGTAGGACAGGGTATGGCAATCAGCCCCAGCATTTT
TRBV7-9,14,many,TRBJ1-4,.,CASSLAGDLEKLFF,TGTGCCAGCAGCTTAGCTGGGGATCTTGAAAAACTGTTTTTT
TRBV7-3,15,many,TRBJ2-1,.,CASSQGGRGENEQFF,TGTGCCAGCAGCCAAGGGGGGCGGGGCGAAAATGAGCAGTTCTTC
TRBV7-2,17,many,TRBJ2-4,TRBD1,CASSLPKRQGLKNIQYF,TGTGCCAGCAGCTTACCAAAAAGACAGGGTCTCAAAAACATTCAGTACTTC
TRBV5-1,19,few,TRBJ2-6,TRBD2,CASSFLASGPLAGANVLTF,TGCGCCAGCAGCTTCCTGGCTAGCGGGCCCCTTGCTGGGGCCAACGTCCTGACTTTC
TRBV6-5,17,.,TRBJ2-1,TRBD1,CASSLAGTGININEQFF,TGTGCCAGCAGCTTAGCCGGGACAGGGATTAACATTAATGAGCAGTTCTTC
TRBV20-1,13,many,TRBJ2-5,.,CSARDGSVETQYF,TGCAGTGCTAGAGATGGGAGTGTAGAGACCCAGTACTTC
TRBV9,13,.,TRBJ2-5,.,CASSGQHRETQYF,TGTGCCAGCAGCGGACAGCATAGGGAGACCCAGTACTTC
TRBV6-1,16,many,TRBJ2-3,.,CASGGRWGRAPDTQYF,TGTGCCAGCGGGGGACGATGGGGCAGGGCGCCAGATACGCAGTATTTT
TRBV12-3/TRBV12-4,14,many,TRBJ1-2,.,CASSRRGLDYGYTF,TGTGCCAGCAGCCGACGGGGGCTGGACTATGGCTACACCTTC
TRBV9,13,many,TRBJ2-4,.,CASAGGAKNIQYF,TGTGCCAGCGCCGGTGGGGCCAAAAACATTCAGTACTTC
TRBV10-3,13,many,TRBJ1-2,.,CAISGGGDGGYTF,TGTGCCATCAGTGGAGGGGGGGACGGTGGCTACACCTTC
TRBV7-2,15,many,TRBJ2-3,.,CASTPVSEATDTQYF,TGTGCCAGCACCCCGGTGTCCGAGGCCACAGATACGCAGTATTTT
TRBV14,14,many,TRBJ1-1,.,CASSQTAWNTEAFF,TGTGCCAGCAGCCAGACCGCCTGGAACACTGAAGCTTTCTTT